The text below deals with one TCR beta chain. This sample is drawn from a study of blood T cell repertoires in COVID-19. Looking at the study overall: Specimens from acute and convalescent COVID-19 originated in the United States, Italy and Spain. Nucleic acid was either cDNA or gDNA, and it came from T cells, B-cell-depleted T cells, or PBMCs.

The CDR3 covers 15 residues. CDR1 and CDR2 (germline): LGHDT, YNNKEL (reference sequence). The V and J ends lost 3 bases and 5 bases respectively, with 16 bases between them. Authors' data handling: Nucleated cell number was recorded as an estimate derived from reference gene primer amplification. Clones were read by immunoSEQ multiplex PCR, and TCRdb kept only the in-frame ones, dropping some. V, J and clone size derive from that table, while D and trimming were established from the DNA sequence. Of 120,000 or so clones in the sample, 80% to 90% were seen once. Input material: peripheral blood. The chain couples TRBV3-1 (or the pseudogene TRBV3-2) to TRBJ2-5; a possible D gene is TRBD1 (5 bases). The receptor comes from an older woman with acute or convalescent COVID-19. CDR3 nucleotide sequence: TGTGCCAGCAGCCAGCAAGGGGCAGGGCGGGAGACCCAGTACTTC. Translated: CASSQQGAGRETQYF.